These 19 T cell receptor beta chains came from one sample sequenced in a study of regulatory T cells in long-lasting Graves disease. The TCR beta library used iRepertoire HTBI primers with Arm-PCR amplification of CDR3. Via MiXCR, TCRdb re-called the multiplex PCR reads, giving one row per CDR3 protein. Found here are some 420,000 distinct CDR3 sequences, 20% to 25% of them singletons; the top ten hold around 14%. Sample time point: persistent/refractory GD, antithyroid drugs over 5 years with positive TRAb. With RNA extracted from PBMCs as input, the TCR library was made. The sample was peripheral blood mononuclear cells (PBMCs), taken when the disease was refractory, from a patient treated with antithyroid drugs. Receptors originate from a female donor with Graves disease.

The chain recombines TRBV11-2 with TRBJ2-2; a possible D gene is TRBD1 (5 bases). Trimming removed 7 bases from V and 5 bases from J, with 20 bases in between. The CDR3 extends over 16 amino acids. Looked up from germline, CDR1 is SGHAT and CDR2 is FQNNGV. The DNA of the CDR3 is TGTGCCAGCAAAAGAGGTTGGGCTGGGGCTACCGGGGAGCTGTTTTTT. It encodes CASKRGWAGATGELFF.

This clonotype appeared many times. The chain links TRBV28 to TRBJ2-2, with D hard to call. The germline CDR1 and CDR2 sequences are MDHEN and SYDVKM. The CDR3 extends over 16 amino acids. Trimming removed 6 bases from V and 0 bases from J, with 14 bases in between. The CDR3 nucleotides read TGTGCCAGCAGGCGGAACCATGAACCGAACACCGGGGAGCTGTTTTTT. Amino acids: CASRRNHEPNTGELFF.

This clonotype was detected a few times. The chain has TRBV6-5 and TRBJ1-2, with D possibly TRBD1 on 5 matching bases. V was cut by 0 bases and J by 8 bases, with 10 bases left in between. In germline, CDR1 is MNHEY, CDR2 SVGAGI. CDR3 size: 13 residues. DNA of the CDR3: TGTGCCAGCAGTTACTCGAGAGGGGTCGGCTACACCTTC. Its protein product is CASSYSRGVGYTF.

This clonotype appeared many times. The rearrangement links TRBV15 to TRBJ1-1; the match to TRBD1 covers 7 bases. This CDR3 has 15 amino acids. Trimming removed 1 base from V and 6 bases from J; junction bases left unmatched: 8. Germline lookup yields CDR1 LNHNV and CDR2 YYDKDF (reference sequence). This CDR3 is CATSRGSQGGPEAFF. The CDR3 nucleotides are TGTGCCACCAGCAGAGGATCTCAGGGGGGACCTGAAGCTTTCTTT.

This clonotype appeared many times. The chain links TRBV12-3 or TRBV12-4 to TRBJ2-4; 9 bases are shared with TRBD1. V shed 1 base and J 6 bases; nucleotides not matched to a gene: 1. This CDR3 has 14 residues. The CDR3, as DNA: TGTGCCAGCAGTTTAGAGGACAGGGGAAACATTCAGTACTTC. It specifies CASSLEDRGNIQYF.

This clonotype was detected ten times or more. This chain links TRBV3-1 with TRBJ2-4; D is unresolved. Trimming removed 2 bases at V and 6 bases at J, with 8 bases between. The germline V gene has CDR1 LGHDT and CDR2 YNNKEL (reference sequence). The CDR3 covers 13 residues. Here the CDR3 DNA reads TGTGCCAGCAGCCAAAACGCAGCAAACATTCAGTACTTC. Protein sequence: CASSQNAANIQYF.

This clonotype has only a few counts. This chain uses TRBV6-2 or TRBV6-3 with TRBJ2-2; 8 nucleotides match TRBD1. The CDR3 consists of 15 residues. Germline lookup yields CDR1 MNHEY and CDR2 SVGEGT. Losses at the gene ends were 5 bases for V and 7 bases for J; bases not matched to a gene: 9. DNA of the CDR3: TGTGCCAGCAGTCCTGCAGGGGGCCAGGACGGGGAGCTGTTTTTT. Its protein is CASSPAGGQDGELFF.

The sample holds many counts of this clonotype. V usage is TRBV28 and J usage is TRBJ2-5; the match to TRBD2 covers 9 bases. The CDR3 loop spans 14 amino acids. The J segment lost 4 bases and the V segment lost 8 bases, leaving 8 bases of the junction unmatched. Germline V CDR1 and CDR2: MDHEN, SYDVKM. DNA for the CDR3: TGTGCCAGCCGGAGGGGCGGGGGGGCAGAGACCCAGTACTTC. It is translated as CASRRGGGAETQYF.

The gene calls are TRBV3-1 and TRBJ2-2; a weak D match, TRBD2 (7 bases). The CDR3 is made up of 16 amino acids. V was trimmed by 4 bases and J by 4 bases, leaving 16 bases between them. Germline V CDR1 and CDR2: LGHDT, YNNKEL (reference sequence). CDR3 loop: CASSPAGAPGTGELFF. The CDR3 nucleotides read TGTGCCAGCAGCCCGGCGGGGGCCCCGGGCACCGGGGAGCTGTTTTTT.

The chain is built from TRBV24-1 and TRBJ1-2, with 10 bases matching TRBD1. CDR1 and CDR2 from the germline V gene are KGHDR and SFDVKD. V dropped 6 bases and J dropped 6; count of bases not matched to a gene: 12. This CDR3 has 16 amino acids. The DNA of the CDR3 is TGTGCCACCAGTCCAAAGGGACAGGGGCAGGAAAATGGCTACACCTTC. This translates into CATSPKGQGQENGYTF.

This clonotype has ten or more counts. CDR3 nucleotide sequence: TGCAGTGCAGCCGGAGGGATCACACCCCTCCACTTT. Protein: CSAAGGITPLHF. V and J are TRBV20-1 and TRBJ1-6; no clear D gene. V dropped 6 bases and J dropped 11 bases, with 14 bases sitting between them. This CDR3 comprises 12 residues. Germline V lookup: CDR1 DFQATT, CDR2 SNEGSKA (reference sequence).

The table lists this clonotype with many counts. This sequence joins TRBV6-1 and TRBJ2-7; no firm D call. Germline loops: CDR1 MNHNS, CDR2 SASEGT. The CDR3 spans 13 residues. Trimming pared 8 bases from V and 3 bases from J, leaving 14 bases between. CDR3 nucleotides: TGTGCCAGCCACTTTGGCGGCGTCTACGAGCAGTACTTC. Protein product: CASHFGGVYEQYF.

This clonotype was observed many times. The J gene is TRBJ2-7, the V gene TRBV6-5; TRBD1 is a possible D gene (6 bases). This CDR3 is 14 amino acids long. Between the trimmed V and J ends, which lost 0 bases and 0 bases, there was a span of 6 bases. CDR1 MNHEY and CDR2 SVGAGI come from the germline V gene. The CDR3 region has the DNA TGTGCCAGCAGTTACTCGGACAGCTCCTACGAGCAGTACTTC. This encodes CASSYSDSSYEQYF.

This clonotype was seen repeatedly, ten times or more. The gene calls are TRBV28 and TRBJ2-7; TRBD2 aligns across 8 bases. Germline CDR1 is MDHEN and CDR2 is SYDVKM. Trimming at V came to 8 bases and at J to 6 bases, leaving 9 bases not matched to a gene. The length of the CDR3 is 13 residues. CDR3 sequence reads: CASSSGGMAEQYF. The CDR3, as DNA: TGTGCCAGCTCATCGGGAGGGATGGCCGAGCAGTACTTC.

This clonotype showed up many times. The rearrangement uses TRBV6-2 or TRBV6-3 and TRBJ1-1; perhaps TRBD1 as D (5 bases). The CDR3 has 15 residues. The V end was cut by 0 bases, the J end by 2 bases, with 10 bases between. Germline CDR1 and CDR2: MNHEY and SVGEGT. CDR3 residues: CASSYSREGNTEAFF. Written as DNA, the CDR3 is TGTGCCAGCAGTTACTCCAGGGAGGGAAACACTGAAGCTTTCTTT.

A note on this clonotype: A much more abundant neighbour one base away suggests this may be a read error. The chain joins TRBV6-1 to TRBJ1-5, with D possibly TRBD1 on 5 matching bases. CDR3 length: 16 amino acids. The germline V gene encodes CDR1 MNHNS and CDR2 SASEGT. Trimming took 11 bases from V and 1 from J, leaving 21 bases between them. CDR3 sequence reads: CAGTPGGGGSNQPQHF. CDR3 DNA sequence: TGTGCCGGCACTCCCGGCGGGGGTGGGAGCAATCAGCCCCAGCATTTT.

This clonotype was counted at least ten times. The V and J genes are TRBV6-2 or TRBV6-3 and TRBJ2-5; D is undetermined. Trimming took 5 bases from V and 13 from J, leaving 14 bases between them. Germline V CDR1 and CDR2: MNHEY, SVGEGT. The CDR3 totals 11 residues. Here the CDR3 reads CASSKDGRWYF. DNA of the CDR3: TGTGCCAGCAGTAAGGACGGGCGGTGGTACTTC.

This chain uses TRBV6-2 or TRBV6-3 with TRBJ2-1, with D hard to call. Trimming left V 4 bases short and J 5 bases short, with 6 bases between. Per the germline V gene, CDR1 is MNHEY and CDR2 is SVGEGT. The CDR3 sequence is 12 residues long. CDR3 region: CASSFGDNEQFF. The CDR3 DNA sequence: TGTGCCAGCAGTTTCGGTGACAATGAGCAGTTCTTC.

The chain is built from TRBV7-2 and TRBJ2-5; tentative D call: TRBD2 (6 bases). V shed 5 bases and J shed 2 bases, with 18 bases lying between them. The CDR3 runs to 16 residues. Per germline, CDR1 SGHTA and CDR2 FQGNSA. The CDR3 region is CASSLEGGLYQETQYF. CDR3 bases: TGTGCCAGCAGCCTGGAGGGTGGCTTATATCAAGAGACCCAGTACTTC.